The rows below give T cell receptor beta chains drawn from one sample of a study of PD-L1 blockade in urothelial cancer. Profiled with immunoSEQ multiplex PCR; TCRdb holds only in-frame clones, not every one. The sample includes 35,000 to 55,000 clones, 81% seen only once; the top ten take more than 2.5%. This material consisted of PBMCs, taken around atezolizumab (anti-PD-L1) treatment. The receptors stem from a man between 65 and 85 years old with urothelial cancer. CDR3s include the opening cysteine and the closing phenylalanine or tryptophan. A D gene is named only where the DNA matches it firmly. The size of a clone is reported for some rows only, either as once, few or many, or as a class for expanded clones.

j_gene,v_gene,d_gene,abundance,CDR3nt,CDR3aa
TRBJ2-2,TRBV7-2,NA,few,TGTGCCAGCAGCCCAGCCCAGGGCTACACCGGGGAGCTGTTTTTT,CASSPAQGYTGELFF
TRBJ1-5,TRBV6-6,NA,NA,TGTGCCAGCAGTTACTCGTGGCTTAACAATCAGCCCCAGCATTTT,CASSYSWLNNQPQHF
TRBJ2-3,TRBV18,NA,NA,TGTGCCAGCTCACCAGGGCAGTTGAGCACAGATACGCAGTATTTT,CASSPGQLSTDTQYF
TRBJ2-2,TRBV6-6,NA,NA,TGTGCCAGCCACAGCGGCAATCAACTCACCGGGGAGCTGTTTTTT,CASHSGNQLTGELFF
TRBJ2-2,TRBV6-6,TRBD1,once,TGTGCCAGCATACGACAGGGAACCGGGGAGCTGTTTTTT,CASIRQGTGELFF
TRBJ2-5,TRBV27,TRBD2,NA,TGTGCCAGCAGTTTGCGGGGGGTGGAAGAGACCCAGTACTTC,CASSLRGVEETQYF
TRBJ2-4,TRBV7-2,TRBD1,NA,TGTGCCAGCAGCACAGGGGTTTCAGCCAAAAACATTCAGTACTTC,CASSTGVSAKNIQYF
TRBJ1-5,TRBV28,NA,NA,TGTGCCAGCAGTCAAACGGGGGGGGGACGGATGGGTATACAGCCCCAGCATTTT,CASSQTGGGRMGIQPQHF
TRBJ1-2,TRBV5-6,NA,NA,TGTGCCAGCAGCCCCGCAGATAACTATGGCTACACCTTC,CASSPADNYGYTF
TRBJ1-1,TRBV6-6,NA,NA,TGTGCCAGCAGGCCTCAGGTCTTTGGAAACACTGAAGCTTTCTTT,CASRPQVFGNTEAFF
TRBJ2-1,TRBV6-6,NA,NA,TGTGCCAGCAGTCTCACGAGGAGGGATGAGCAGTTCTTC,CASSLTRRDEQFF
TRBJ1-3,TRBV10-3,TRBD1,few,TGTGCCATTGGGACAGGGGGCTCTGGAAACACCATATATTTT,CAIGTGGSGNTIYF
TRBJ2-5,TRBV5-4,NA,NA,TGTGCCAGCAGCTTGGCCTCGGGAGAAGAGACCCAGTACTTC,CASSLASGEETQYF
TRBJ2-2,TRBV11-1,NA,NA,TGTGCCAGCAGCTTAGACAGAAACACCGGGGAGCTGTTTTTT,CASSLDRNTGELFF
TRBJ1-2,TRBV19,NA,NA,TGTGCCAGTAGTACCGGACAGACGTATGGCTACACCTTC,CASSTGQTYGYTF
TRBJ2-7,TRBV7-2,NA,NA,TGTGCCAGCAGCCAACAGAGCTCTCCCTACGAGCAGTACTTC,CASSQQSSPYEQYF
TRBJ2-1,TRBV27,NA,NA,TGTGCCAGCAGTCCCCTAGAAGTGACCCCAACCCAGATCTGGTACAATGAGCAGTTCTTC,CASSPLEVTPTQIWYNEQFF
TRBJ1-4,TRBV7-2,TRBD1,NA,TGTGCCAGCAGCCTCGCGAGGGGGCGGGATGAAAAACTGTTTTTT,CASSLARGRDEKLFF
TRBJ2-7,TRBV7-2,TRBD2,NA,TGTGCCAGCAGCTTAGCGCCTAGCGGGAGGACCACTCCCTACGAGCAGTACTTC,CASSLAPSGRTTPYEQYF
TRBJ2-3,TRBV11-2,NA,once,TGTGCCAGCAGCTTAAGGGGGTCAGGTATAGATACGCAGTATTTT,CASSLRGSGIDTQYF